Listed below are T cell receptor beta chains from one sample, sequenced in a study of a mutant IDH1 vaccine in newly diagnosed glioma. The antigens these receptors bind are not known. Using immunoSEQ multiplex PCR, the repertoire was profiled, and TCRdb retains in-frame clones only, with some absent. The data hold 31,000 or so clones, with roughly 84% observed a single time. Sequencing was performed on PBMCs, taken from a glioma patient whose treatment included an IDH1 peptide vaccine. These receptors originate from a man aged 30 to 45 with glioma. Both conserved end residues are part of each CDR3. Each record gives: V gene, D gene, J gene, clone size, CDR3 DNA, CDR3 protein. The D gene is left open where the match is weak. Where a row states a size, it is once, few, many or the class of an expanded clone; other rows omit it.

V: TRBV19; D: TRBD1; J: TRBJ1-5; size: NA; DNA: TGTGCCAGTAGTCCGAGGGGGACAGCCAATCAGCCCCAGCATTTT; CDR3: CASSPRGTANQPQHF
V: TRBV19; D: TRBD2; J: TRBJ2-7; size: NA; DNA: TGTGCCAGTAGTCAACTGAGGGGACTAGCGGGGAGTAACGAGCAGTACTTC; CDR3: CASSQLRGLAGSNEQYF
V: TRBV4-1; D: NA; J: TRBJ1-3; size: NA; DNA: TGCGCCAGCAGCCAAATCCCGGCGCCGGAGAGCCGAAACACCATATATTTT; CDR3: CASSQIPAPESRNTIYF
V: TRBV19; D: TRBD2; J: TRBJ2-5; size: NA; DNA: TGTGCCAGTAGTACGCTAGCGGGGGGGCAAGAGACCCAGTACTTC; CDR3: CASSTLAGGQETQYF
V: TRBV4-1; D: TRBD1; J: TRBJ1-2; size: NA; DNA: TGCGCCAGCAGACCCGAACCCGGGACAGGGTACTATGGCTACACCTTC; CDR3: CASRPEPGTGYYGYTF
V: TRBV7-6; D: NA; J: TRBJ2-7; size: NA; DNA: TGTGCCAGCAGCAGGCGACAGAACGAGCAGTACTTC; CDR3: CASSRRQNEQYF
V: TRBV5-4; D: TRBD1; J: TRBJ2-1; size: NA; DNA: TGTGCCAGCAGCCTGGGACAGGTCAATGCCTATGAGCAGTTCTTC; CDR3: CASSLGQVNAYEQFF
V: TRBV7-6; D: NA; J: TRBJ2-2; size: NA; DNA: TGTGCCAGCAGCCCCTTGAGCAGGGGCGCCGGGGAGCTGTTTTTT; CDR3: CASSPLSRGAGELFF
V: TRBV6-5; D: NA; J: TRBJ1-6; size: NA; DNA: TGTGCCAGCAGTTACTCGGGTCCGGGTAATTCACCCCTCCACTTT; CDR3: CASSYSGPGNSPLHF
V: TRBV15; D: NA; J: TRBJ2-7; size: NA; DNA: TGTGCCACCAGCACGGACGGCGTTAAGTACGAGCAGTACTTC; CDR3: CATSTDGVKYEQYF
V: TRBV4-3; D: NA; J: TRBJ1-1; size: NA; DNA: TGCGCCAGCAGCCAAGATTGGGGGGGGACCACTGAAGCTTTCTTT; CDR3: CASSQDWGGTTEAFF
V: TRBV7-8; D: NA; J: TRBJ1-5; size: NA; DNA: TGTGCCAGCAGCCCCGGCAATCAGCCCCAGCATTTT; CDR3: CASSPGNQPQHF
V: TRBV5-1; D: NA; J: TRBJ1-2; size: NA; DNA: TGCGCCAGCAGCTTGGCCGGCGGCAGCCCTAACTATGGCTACACCTTC; CDR3: CASSLAGGSPNYGYTF
V: TRBV4-3; D: TRBD1; J: TRBJ1-6; size: NA; DNA: TGCGCCAGCAGTTACGACAGGGCTAATTCACCCCTCCACTTT; CDR3: CASSYDRANSPLHF
V: TRBV28; D: NA; J: TRBJ1-4; size: NA; DNA: TGTGCCAGCAGCCCCCTGGTGGGACATGATAAGGGAGGAGAAAAACTGTTTTTT; CDR3: CASSPLVGHDKGGEKLFF
V: TRBV6-6; D: TRBD1; J: TRBJ2-7; size: NA; DNA: TGTGCCAGCAAACGGGACAGGGATGGTTTCTACGAGCAGTACTTC; CDR3: CASKRDRDGFYEQYF
V: TRBV28; D: NA; J: TRBJ2-7; size: NA; DNA: TGTGCCAGCATAACTGACGGTCCCTACGAGCAGTACTTC; CDR3: CASITDGPYEQYF
V: TRBV6-5; D: TRBD2; J: TRBJ2-3; size: NA; DNA: TGTGCCAGCAGACTAGCGGCGATCACAGATACGCAGTATTTT; CDR3: CASRLAAITDTQYF
V: TRBV10-3; D: TRBD1; J: TRBJ1-5; size: NA; DNA: TGTGCCATCAGTGAGTCCCCAGGGGGGGATAGCAATCAGCCCCAGCATTTT; CDR3: CAISESPGGDSNQPQHF
V: TRBV5-6; D: NA; J: TRBJ2-3; size: once; DNA: TGTGCCAGCAGCTTTGGGATTTCGGATACGCAGTATTTT; CDR3: CASSFGISDTQYF
V: TRBV10-3; D: NA; J: TRBJ1-2; size: NA; DNA: TGTGCCACCCAAGAGAGGACGGTAGCTAACTATGGCTACACCTTC; CDR3: CATQERTVANYGYTF
V: TRBV30; D: NA; J: TRBJ1-1; size: few; DNA: TGTGCCTGGAGTTCGGGACCCCAATACGAAGCTTTCTTT; CDR3: CAWSSGPQYEAFF
V: TRBV30; D: TRBD1; J: TRBJ1-3; size: NA; DNA: TGTGCCTGGGGTCCAGGGGGCGCGGCTGGAAACACCATATATTTT; CDR3: CAWGPGGAAGNTIYF
V: TRBV27; D: TRBD1; J: TRBJ1-6; size: NA; DNA: TGTGCCAGCAGCGACAGGGGACCTTATAATTCACCCCTCCACTTT; CDR3: CASSDRGPYNSPLHF
V: TRBV14; D: NA; J: TRBJ2-5; size: NA; DNA: TGTGCCAGCAGCCAAGATCTAGTCAGGGGTGGCCAAGAGACCCAGTACTTC; CDR3: CASSQDLVRGGQETQYF
V: TRBV6-5; D: NA; J: TRBJ1-2; size: NA; DNA: TGTGCCAGCAGTTCGGGCACACTAAGCGGAGGCTACACCTTC; CDR3: CASSSGTLSGGYTF
V: TRBV6-5; D: NA; J: TRBJ1-1; size: NA; DNA: TGTGCCAGCAGTCGGGGGGCTATGAACACTGAAGCTTTCTTT; CDR3: CASSRGAMNTEAFF
V: TRBV5-1; D: NA; J: TRBJ2-7; size: NA; DNA: TGCGCCAGCAGCTTGAAGTCGGGCGGTGAAACCTACGAGCAGTACTTC; CDR3: CASSLKSGGETYEQYF
V: TRBV10-3; D: TRBD1; J: TRBJ2-1; size: NA; DNA: TGTGCCATCAGTCCGGGACAGGGGCACTACAATGAGCAGTTCTTC; CDR3: CAISPGQGHYNEQFF
V: TRBV15; D: TRBD2; J: TRBJ2-5; size: NA; DNA: TGTGCCACCAGCAGGGGACTAGCGGGGGGAGGGTACCAAGAGACCCAGTACTTC; CDR3: CATSRGLAGGGYQETQYF
V: TRBV7-9; D: NA; J: TRBJ2-5; size: NA; DNA: TGTGCCACCAGACCTGGGGGGCGCTTGGAGACCCAGTACTTC; CDR3: CATRPGGRLETQYF
V: TRBV28; D: NA; J: TRBJ1-1; size: NA; DNA: TGTGCCAGCAGTTTTAGTTTGGAGGGCACTGAAGCTTTCTTT; CDR3: CASSFSLEGTEAFF
V: TRBV9; D: NA; J: TRBJ2-5; size: NA; DNA: TGTGCCAGCAGCGTAGGGCAACAAGAGACCCAGTACTTC; CDR3: CASSVGQQETQYF
V: TRBV4-1; D: NA; J: TRBJ2-7; size: once; DNA: TGCGCCAGCAGCCAACTCCACGACAGGAGGGGCGCCGAGCAGTACTTC; CDR3: CASSQLHDRRGAEQYF
V: TRBV5-1; D: TRBD1; J: TRBJ2-3; size: NA; DNA: TGCGCCAGCAGCTTTTTAGACAGGGGGAACGCAGATACGCAGTATTTT; CDR3: CASSFLDRGNADTQYF
V: TRBV15; D: NA; J: TRBJ1-5; size: NA; DNA: TGTGCCACCAGCGGTACAGGGTCTCAGCCCCAGCATTTT; CDR3: CATSGTGSQPQHF
V: TRBV10-3; D: NA; J: TRBJ1-6; size: NA; DNA: TGTGCCATCAGTGAAACCGGGGTCGGGAATTCACCCCTCCACTTT; CDR3: CAISETGVGNSPLHF
V: TRBV4-1; D: TRBD2; J: TRBJ2-1; size: NA; DNA: TGCGCCAGCAGCCAGGTAGCGGGAGCCGTCAATGAGCAGTTCTTC; CDR3: CASSQVAGAVNEQFF
V: TRBV6-4; D: NA; J: TRBJ1-1; size: NA; DNA: TGTGCCAGCAGTGAATCTCAGGAAACTGAAGCTTTCTTT; CDR3: CASSESQETEAFF
V: TRBV25-1; D: TRBD1; J: TRBJ1-1; size: NA; DNA: TGTGCCAGCAGTGCAACAGGGGACACTGAAGCTTTCTTT; CDR3: CASSATGDTEAFF
V: TRBV13; D: TRBD1; J: TRBJ2-1; size: NA; DNA: TGTGCCAGCAGCTTATGGGGGACAGGCTCAGTCGATGAGCAGTTCTTC; CDR3: CASSLWGTGSVDEQFF
V: TRBV5-6; D: NA; J: TRBJ1-4; size: few; DNA: TGTGCCAGCAGCTCGACAACGGGTAGGGAGGGCGGTGAAAAACTGTTTTTT; CDR3: CASSSTTGREGGEKLFF
V: TRBV19; D: NA; J: TRBJ2-3; size: NA; DNA: TGTGCCAGTAGTATAGGCGTAGAGGCAGATACGCAGTATTTT; CDR3: CASSIGVEADTQYF
V: TRBV6-1; D: TRBD2; J: TRBJ2-1; size: NA; DNA: TGTGCCAGCAGAACCGCTAGCGGGAGGGCCCAGTTCTTC; CDR3: CASRTASGRAQFF
V: TRBV9; D: NA; J: TRBJ1-1; size: NA; DNA: TGTACCAGCAGCGCAGATACAGCGTTGGGGACTGAAGCTTTCTTT; CDR3: CTSSADTALGTEAFF
V: TRBV5-1; D: NA; J: TRBJ2-7; size: NA; DNA: TGCGCCAGCAGCTTGGAGTCGGGAGTAGGTGAGCAGTACTTC; CDR3: CASSLESGVGEQYF
V: TRBV5-6; D: NA; J: TRBJ2-7; size: NA; DNA: TGTGCCAGCAGCTGGGGGACCGGGGGCGAGCAGTACTTC; CDR3: CASSWGTGGEQYF
V: TRBV5-1; D: TRBD1; J: TRBJ1-6; size: NA; DNA: TGCGCCAGCAGCGACTACAGGGGGGTAGACCCATCACCCCTCCACTTT; CDR3: CASSDYRGVDPSPLHF
V: TRBV18; D: NA; J: TRBJ2-7; size: NA; DNA: TGTGCCAGCTCACCAACAGGCCGAGACTACGAGCAGTACTTC; CDR3: CASSPTGRDYEQYF
V: TRBV19; D: NA; J: TRBJ2-2; size: once; DNA: TGTGCCAGTAGTATTAACGAGGGGCGATACACCGGGGAGCTGTTTTTT; CDR3: CASSINEGRYTGELFF